This TCR beta chain was profiled in a study of blood T cells in healthy people across ages. Overall study results and limits: Older individuals had lower TCR beta diversity per million T cells (the decline was roughly linear).

Turning to this clonotype: Its target is not known.

Next came a second PCR, run for about 6 to 12 cycles, which used a sample-barcoded 5' primer along with a J-beta primer mix. All cDNA molecules were each tagged by a template-switch adaptor with 12 random nucleotides. TCRdb re-called the 5' RACE reads with MiXCR, one entry per CDR3 protein. This sample has some 1,500,000 distinct CDR3 sequences, with roughly 43% found just once. Donors each provided about 9.5 milliliters of peripheral blood. The sequenced material came from blood. The clonotype was recovered from a woman aged 18-30 years in good health.

The CDR3 sequence: CASSYRGLRDTEAFF. The CDR3 DNA sequence: TGTGCCAGCAGTTATCGCGGACTCAGGGACACTGAAGCTTTCTTT. The chain is built from TRBV6-5 and TRBJ1-1, with D tentatively TRBD1 (5 bases). Trimming pared 3 bases from V and 3 bases from J, leaving 14 bases between. Looked up from germline, CDR1 is MNHEY and CDR2 is SVGAGI. The CDR3 extends over 15 amino acids.